This T cell receptor beta chain came from a study of Graves' ophthalmopathy and Graves' hyperthyroidism. The CDR3 totals 15 residues. From germline, CDR1 is DFQATT and CDR2 SNEGSKA (reference sequence). Many counts were recorded for this clonotype. The antigen remains undetermined. A read error may explain this, as a much larger clone is one base away. Study results and limitations: Clonotypes were expanded in thyroid at above 0.001 frequency, and most also appeared in blood. Discrimination between ophthalmopathy and stable hyperthyroidism by a 13-signature model showed more than 85% sensitivity and roughly 80% specificity.

Ophthalmopathy-affected donors exhibited moderate-to-severe activity, CAS ≥3, NOSPECS ≥4, and duration under 3 months. Certain patients, namely those with other autoimmune diseases, uncontrolled infections, pregnancy or lactation, were excluded. Amplified TCR beta CDR3 regions were obtained using RNA transcripts as template. HTBI-primed first-round RT-PCR preceded second-round multiplex PCR. TCRdb analysed the multiplex PCR reads with MiXCR anew, one entry per CDR3 protein. The table includes 350,000 to 400,000 distinct CDR3 sequences, about 16% detected once. The chain combines TRBV20-1 with TRBJ2-7, with 8 bases lining up with TRBD1. Sequenced material: peripheral blood. This TCR came from a woman in her late teens or twenties with Graves' ophthalmopathy. As DNA, the CDR3 is TGCAGTGCTAGAGATTGGGACAGGAGTACCTACGAGCGGTACTTC. The encoded protein is CSARDWDRSTYERYF.